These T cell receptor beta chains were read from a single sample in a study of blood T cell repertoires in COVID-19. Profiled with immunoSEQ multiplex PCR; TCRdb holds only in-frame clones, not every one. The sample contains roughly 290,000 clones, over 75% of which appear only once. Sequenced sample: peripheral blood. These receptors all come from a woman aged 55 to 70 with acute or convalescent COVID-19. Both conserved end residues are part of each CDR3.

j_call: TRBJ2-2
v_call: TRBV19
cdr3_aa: CASKSGTATGELFF

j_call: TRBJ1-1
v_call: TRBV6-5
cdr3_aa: CASPLGEEAFF

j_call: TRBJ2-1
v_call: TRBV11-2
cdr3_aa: CASGGGGRNEQFF

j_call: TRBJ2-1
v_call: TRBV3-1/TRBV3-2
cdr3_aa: CASSQGTSGRRNEQFF

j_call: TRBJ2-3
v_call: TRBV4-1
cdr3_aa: CASSLEGADTQYF

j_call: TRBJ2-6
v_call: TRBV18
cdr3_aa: CASSSLPGGSGANVLTF

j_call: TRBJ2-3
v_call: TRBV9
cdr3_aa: CASSGYEGGTDTQYF

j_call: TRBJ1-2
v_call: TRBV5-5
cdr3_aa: CASSLAGQGARANYGYTF

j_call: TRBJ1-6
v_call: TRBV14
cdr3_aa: CASSQVQGSSNSPLHF

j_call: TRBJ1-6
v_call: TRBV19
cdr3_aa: CASSIWQGAPEMAPLHF

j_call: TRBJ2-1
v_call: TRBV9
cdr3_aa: CASSVIAGGITSNEQFF

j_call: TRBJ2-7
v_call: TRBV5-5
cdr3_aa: CASSLAGNTYEQYF

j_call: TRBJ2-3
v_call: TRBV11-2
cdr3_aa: CASRPPRVGTDTQYF

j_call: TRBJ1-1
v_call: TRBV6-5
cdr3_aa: CATTYRGGGYTEAFF

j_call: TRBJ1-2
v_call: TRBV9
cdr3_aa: CASRAGQGPSYGYTF

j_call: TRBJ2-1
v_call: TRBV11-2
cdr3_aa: CASSPAGGGDEQFF

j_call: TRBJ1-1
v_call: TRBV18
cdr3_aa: CASSPRGKTEAFF

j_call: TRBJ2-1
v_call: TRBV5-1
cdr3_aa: CASSLDRGLFDEQFF

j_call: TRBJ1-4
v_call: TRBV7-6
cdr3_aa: CASSVFETGGEKLFF

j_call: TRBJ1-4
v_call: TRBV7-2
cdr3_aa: CASSTTGGLNNEKLFF

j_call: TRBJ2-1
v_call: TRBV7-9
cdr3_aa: CASSLSGRVDEQFF

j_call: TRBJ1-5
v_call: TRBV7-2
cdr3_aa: CASSLKGVSQPQHF

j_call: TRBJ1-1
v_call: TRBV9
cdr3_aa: CASSQTTGVNTEAFF

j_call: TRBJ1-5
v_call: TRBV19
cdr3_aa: CASSHHKDRGINQPQHF

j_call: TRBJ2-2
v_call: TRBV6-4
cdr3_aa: CASSDFPGERLFF

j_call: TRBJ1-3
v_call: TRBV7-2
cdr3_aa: CASSQTGTGNTIYF

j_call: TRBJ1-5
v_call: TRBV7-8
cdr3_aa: CASSSYGQGDQPQHF

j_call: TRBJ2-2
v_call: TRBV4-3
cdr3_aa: CASSKTGGLNTGELFF

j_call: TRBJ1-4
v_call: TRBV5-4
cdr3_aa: CASSSPPNEKLFF

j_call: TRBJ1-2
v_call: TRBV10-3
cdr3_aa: CAITTGVDGYTF

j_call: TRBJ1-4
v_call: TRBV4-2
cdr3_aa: CASSQESRQTNEKLFF

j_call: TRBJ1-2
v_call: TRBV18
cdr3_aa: CASSPETGAYGYTF

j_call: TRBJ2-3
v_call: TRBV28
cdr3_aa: CASSSGGAGTDTQYF

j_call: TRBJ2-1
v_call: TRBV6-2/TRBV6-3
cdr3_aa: CASSYAGLNEQFF

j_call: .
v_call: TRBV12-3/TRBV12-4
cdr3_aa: CASRGQGDQPQYF

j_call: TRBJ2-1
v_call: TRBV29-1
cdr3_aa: CSVRRESYNEQFF

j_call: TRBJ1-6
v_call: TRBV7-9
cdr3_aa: CASSFRGSNNSPLHF

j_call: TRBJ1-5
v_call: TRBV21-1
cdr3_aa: CASSKGIKQDSNQPQHF

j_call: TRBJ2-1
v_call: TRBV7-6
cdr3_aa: CASSRREPTSGSPDNEQFF

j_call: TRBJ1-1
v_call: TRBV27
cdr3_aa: CASSPGFGTEAFF

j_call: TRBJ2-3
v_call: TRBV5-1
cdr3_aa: CASSEQAGVSTDTQYF

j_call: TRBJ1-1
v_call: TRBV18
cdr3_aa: CASSLGPTEAFF

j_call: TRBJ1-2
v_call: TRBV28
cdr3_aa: CASSLSPDRFQLYGYTF

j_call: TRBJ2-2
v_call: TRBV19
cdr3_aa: CASSLGTGGANTGELFF

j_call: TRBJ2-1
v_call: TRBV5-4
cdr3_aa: CASSPGGLATDEQFF

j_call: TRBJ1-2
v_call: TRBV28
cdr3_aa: CATKTDLNYGYTF

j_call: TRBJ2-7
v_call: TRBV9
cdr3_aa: CASSVTGTGTWVEQYF

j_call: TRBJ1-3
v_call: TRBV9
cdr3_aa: CASSTVGGSSGNTIYF